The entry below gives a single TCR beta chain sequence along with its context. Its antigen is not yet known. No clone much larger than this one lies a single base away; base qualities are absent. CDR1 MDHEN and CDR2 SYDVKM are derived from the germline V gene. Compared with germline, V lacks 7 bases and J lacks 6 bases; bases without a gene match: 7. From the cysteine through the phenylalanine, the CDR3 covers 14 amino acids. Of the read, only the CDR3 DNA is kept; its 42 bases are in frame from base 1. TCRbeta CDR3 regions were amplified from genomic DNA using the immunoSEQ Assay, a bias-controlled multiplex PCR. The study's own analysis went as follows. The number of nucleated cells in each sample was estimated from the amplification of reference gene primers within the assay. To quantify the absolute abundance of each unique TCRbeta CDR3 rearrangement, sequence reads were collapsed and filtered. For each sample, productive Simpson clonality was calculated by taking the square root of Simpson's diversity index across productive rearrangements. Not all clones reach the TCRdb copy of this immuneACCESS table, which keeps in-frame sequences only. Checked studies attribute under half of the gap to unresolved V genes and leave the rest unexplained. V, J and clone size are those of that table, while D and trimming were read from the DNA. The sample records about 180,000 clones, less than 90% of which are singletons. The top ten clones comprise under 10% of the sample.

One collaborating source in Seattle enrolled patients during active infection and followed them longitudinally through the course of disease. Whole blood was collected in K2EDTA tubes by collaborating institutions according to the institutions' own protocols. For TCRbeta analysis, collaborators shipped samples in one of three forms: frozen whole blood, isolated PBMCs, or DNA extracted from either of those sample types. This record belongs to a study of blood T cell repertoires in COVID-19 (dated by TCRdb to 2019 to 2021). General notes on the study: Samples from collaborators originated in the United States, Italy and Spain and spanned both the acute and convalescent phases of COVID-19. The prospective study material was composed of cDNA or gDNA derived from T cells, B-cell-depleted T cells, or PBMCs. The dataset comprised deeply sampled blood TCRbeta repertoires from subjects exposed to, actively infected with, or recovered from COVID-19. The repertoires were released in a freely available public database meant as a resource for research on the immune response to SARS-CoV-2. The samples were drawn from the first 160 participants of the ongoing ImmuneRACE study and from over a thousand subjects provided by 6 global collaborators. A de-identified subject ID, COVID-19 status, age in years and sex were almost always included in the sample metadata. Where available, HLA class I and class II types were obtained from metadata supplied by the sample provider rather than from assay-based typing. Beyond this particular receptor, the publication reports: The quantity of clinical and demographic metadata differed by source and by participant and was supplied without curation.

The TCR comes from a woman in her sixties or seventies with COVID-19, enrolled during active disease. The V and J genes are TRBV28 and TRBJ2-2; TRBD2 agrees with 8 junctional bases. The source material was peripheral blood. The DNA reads TGTGCCAGCATCTTTAGCGGGAAGGCCGGGGAGCTGTTTTTT. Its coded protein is CASIFSGKAGELFF. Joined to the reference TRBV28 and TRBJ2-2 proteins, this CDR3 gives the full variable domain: DVKVTQSSRYLVKRTGEKVFLECVQDMDHENMFWYRQDPGLGLRLIYFSYDVKMKEKGDIPEGYSVSREKKERFSLILESASTNQTSMYLCASIFSGKAGELFFGEGSRLTVL.